This T cell receptor (beta chain) was recovered during a study of OX40 agonist ivuxolimab in advanced cancers. Study background: 30% to 40% of patients had received prior checkpoint inhibitor therapy. Broader study findings: The antigen specificity of the peripheral T cells (those that were expanded) was not determined. Some nonresponders also had low normalized T-cell clonal expansion.

Systemic immunosuppression or a history of autoimmune disease excluded patients. Concerning this clone itself: The antigen remains undetermined.

TCRdb keeps only in-frame clones here, not all; method: immunoSEQ multiplex PCR. This sample has about 34,000 clones, with 80% to 95% found just once. The V and J ends lost 6 bases and 4 bases respectively, with 14 bases between them. This CDR3 comprises 14 residues. Germline V gives CDR1 LNHDA, CDR2 SQIVND (reference sequence). This chain uses TRBV19 with TRBJ2-3, with D tentatively TRBD2 (6 bases). Material: CD4+ or CD8+ T cells sorted from blood, obtained in a trial of the OX40 agonist ivuxolimab. The clonotype originates from an adult with an advanced solid tumor such as melanoma, head and neck, liver or kidney cancer. This CDR3 reads CASRRQEGPDTQYF. The CDR3 nucleotides read TGTGCCAGTAGAAGGCAGGAGGGCCCAGATACGCAGTATTTT.